This T cell receptor beta chain was captured in a study of regulatory T cells in long-lasting Graves disease. Study information: To qualify as persistent, Graves' disease required over 5 years of antithyroid drugs with positive TSH receptor antibodies.

This clonotype has a handful of counts. The authors built TCR beta libraries using iRepertoire HTBI primers and Arm-PCR of CDR3 regions. In TCRdb, the multiplex PCR reads were re-called with MiXCR into one record per CDR3 protein. The profile covers 350,000 to 500,000 distinct CDR3 sequences, with 21% appearing a single time and over 11% taken by the ten largest. Stated time point: persistent/refractory GD, antithyroid drugs over 5 years with positive TRAb. With RNA extracted from PBMCs as input, the TCR library was made. By American Thyroid Association guidelines, Graves' disease was diagnosed in the cohort. It was an endocrinology department in Xi'an, China, that provided the patients. An approximately 9-milliliter sample of peripheral blood was drawn into EDTA tubes. The CDR3 extends over 15 amino acids. Germline V gives CDR1 SGHNT, CDR2 YYREEE (reference sequence). Trimming cost V 2 bases and J 0 bases; bases outside gene matches: 3.

The sequenced sample was peripheral blood mononuclear cells (PBMCs), obtained when the disease was refractory, from a patient treated with antithyroid drugs. The TCR was taken from a female donor with Graves disease. J is TRBJ2-3 and V is TRBV5-4; TRBD2 agrees at 7 bases. The CDR3 spells CASSFSSGSTDTQYF. CDR3 DNA sequence: TGTGCCAGCAGCTTTTCTAGCGGTAGCACAGATACGCAGTATTTT.